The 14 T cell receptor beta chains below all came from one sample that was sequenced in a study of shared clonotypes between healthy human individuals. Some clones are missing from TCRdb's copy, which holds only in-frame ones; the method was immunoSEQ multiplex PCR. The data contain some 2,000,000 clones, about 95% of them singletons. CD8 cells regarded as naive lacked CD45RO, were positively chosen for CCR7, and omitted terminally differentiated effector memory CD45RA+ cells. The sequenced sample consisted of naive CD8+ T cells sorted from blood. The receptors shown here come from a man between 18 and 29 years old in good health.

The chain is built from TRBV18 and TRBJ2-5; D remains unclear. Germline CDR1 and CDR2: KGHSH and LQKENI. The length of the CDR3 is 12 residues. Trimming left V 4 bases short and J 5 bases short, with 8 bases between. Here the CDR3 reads CASSLYKETQYF. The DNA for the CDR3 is TGTGCCAGCTCACTCTACAAGGAGACCCAGTACTTC. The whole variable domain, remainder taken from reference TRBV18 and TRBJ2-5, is NAGVMQNPRHLVRRRGQEARLRCSPMKGHSHVYWYRQLPEEGLKFMVYLQKENIIDESGMPKERFSAEFPKEGPSILRIQQVVRGDSAAYFCASSLYKETQYFGPGTRLLVL.

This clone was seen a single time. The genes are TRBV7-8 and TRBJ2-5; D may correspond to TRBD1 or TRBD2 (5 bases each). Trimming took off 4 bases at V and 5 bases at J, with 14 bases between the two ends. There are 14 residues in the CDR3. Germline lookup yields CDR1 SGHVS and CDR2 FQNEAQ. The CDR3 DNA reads TGTGCCAGCAGCTCCACGGGGCTTAAGGAGACCCAGTACTTC. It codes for CASSSTGLKETQYF. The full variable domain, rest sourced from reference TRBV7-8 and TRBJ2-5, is GAGVSQSPRYKVAKRGQDVALRCDPISGHVSLFWYQQALGQGPEFLTYFQNEAQLDKSGLPSDRFFAERPEGSVSTLKIQRTQQEDSAVYLCASSSTGLKETQYFGPGTRLLVL.

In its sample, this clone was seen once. The CDR3 loop reads CASSSGTGSSWYEQYF. The CDR3 DNA reads as TGTGCCAGCAGCTCCGGGACAGGTTCCTCTTGGTACGAGCAGTACTTC. The chain has TRBV7-9 and TRBJ2-7, with 8 bases aligning to TRBD1. With 4 bases clipped from V and 4 bases from J, the junction kept 12 bases outside the gene matches. Germline V CDR1 and CDR2: SEHNR, FQNEAQ (reference sequence). The CDR3 runs 16 residues.

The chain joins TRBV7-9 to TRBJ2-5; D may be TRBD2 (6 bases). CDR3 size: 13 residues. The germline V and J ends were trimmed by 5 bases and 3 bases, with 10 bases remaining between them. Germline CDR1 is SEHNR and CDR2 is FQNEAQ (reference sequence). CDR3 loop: CASSDSSEETQYF. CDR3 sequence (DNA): TGTGCCAGCAGCGATTCTAGCGAAGAGACCCAGTACTTC. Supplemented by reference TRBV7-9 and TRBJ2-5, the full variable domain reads DTGVSQNPRHKITKRGQNVTFRCDPISEHNRLYWYRQTLGQGPEFLTYFQNEAQLEKSRLLSDRFSAERPKGSFSTLEIQRTEQGDSAMYLCASSDSSEETQYFGPGTRLLVL.

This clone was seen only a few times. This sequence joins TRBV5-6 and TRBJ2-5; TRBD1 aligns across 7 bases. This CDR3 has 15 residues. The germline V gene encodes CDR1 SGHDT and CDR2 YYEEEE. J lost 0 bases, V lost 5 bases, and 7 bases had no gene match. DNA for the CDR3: TGTGCCAGCAGTCGACAGGGATCGTACCAAGAGACCCAGTACTTC. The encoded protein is CASSRQGSYQETQYF.

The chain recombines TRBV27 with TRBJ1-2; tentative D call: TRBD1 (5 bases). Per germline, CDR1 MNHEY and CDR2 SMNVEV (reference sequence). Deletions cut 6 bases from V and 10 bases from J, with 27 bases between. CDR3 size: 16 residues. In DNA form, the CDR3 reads TGTGCCAGCAGCTCATCGGGAGGGGAGCACATGCAGGACTACACCTTC. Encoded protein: CASSSSGGEHMQDYTF.

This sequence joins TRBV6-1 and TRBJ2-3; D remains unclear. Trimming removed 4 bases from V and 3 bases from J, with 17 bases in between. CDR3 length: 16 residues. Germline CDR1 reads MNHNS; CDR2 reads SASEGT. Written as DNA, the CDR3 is TGTGCCAGCAGTGGCCAAACGGGCGGTGGAACAGATACGCAGTATTTT. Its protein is CASSGQTGGGTDTQYF.

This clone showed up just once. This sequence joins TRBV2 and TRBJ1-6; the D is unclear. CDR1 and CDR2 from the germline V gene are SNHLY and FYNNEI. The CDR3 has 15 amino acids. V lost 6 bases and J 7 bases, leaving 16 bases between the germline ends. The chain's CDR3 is CASRGTSAANSPLHF. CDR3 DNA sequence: TGTGCCAGCAGGGGAACTTCCGCTGCGAATTCACCCCTCCACTTT.

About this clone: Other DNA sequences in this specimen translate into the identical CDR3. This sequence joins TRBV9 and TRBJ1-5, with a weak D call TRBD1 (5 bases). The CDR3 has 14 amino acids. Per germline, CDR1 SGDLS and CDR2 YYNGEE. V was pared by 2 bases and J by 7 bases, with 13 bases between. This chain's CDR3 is CASSVGGTGQPQHF. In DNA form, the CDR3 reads TGTGCCAGCAGCGTGGGGGGGACGGGACAGCCCCAGCATTTT.

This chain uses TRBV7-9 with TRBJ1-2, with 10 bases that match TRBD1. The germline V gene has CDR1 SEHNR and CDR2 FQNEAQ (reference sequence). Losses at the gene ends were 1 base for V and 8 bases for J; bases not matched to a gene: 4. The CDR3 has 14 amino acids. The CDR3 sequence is CASSLVGTGDGYTF. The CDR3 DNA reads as TGTGCCAGCAGCTTAGTGGGGACAGGGGACGGCTACACCTTC. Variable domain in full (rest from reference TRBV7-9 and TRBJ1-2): DTGVSQNPRHKITKRGQNVTFRCDPISEHNRLYWYRQTLGQGPEFLTYFQNEAQLEKSRLLSDRFSAERPKGSFSTLEIQRTEQGDSAMYLCASSLVGTGDGYTFGSGTRLTVV.

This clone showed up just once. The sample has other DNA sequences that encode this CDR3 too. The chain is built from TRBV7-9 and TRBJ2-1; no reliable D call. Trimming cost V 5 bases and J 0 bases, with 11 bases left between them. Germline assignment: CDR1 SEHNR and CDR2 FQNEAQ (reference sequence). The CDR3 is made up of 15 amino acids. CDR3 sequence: CASSPSPSSYNEQFF. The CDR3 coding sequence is TGTGCCAGCAGCCCCTCCCCAAGCTCCTACAATGAGCAGTTCTTC.

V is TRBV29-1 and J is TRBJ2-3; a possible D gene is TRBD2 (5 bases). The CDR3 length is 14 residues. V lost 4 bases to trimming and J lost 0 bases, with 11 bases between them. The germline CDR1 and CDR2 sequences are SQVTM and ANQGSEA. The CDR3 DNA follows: TGCAGCGTTGTCTTAGCGTCTAGCACAGATACGCAGTATTTT. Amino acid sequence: CSVVLASSTDTQYF.

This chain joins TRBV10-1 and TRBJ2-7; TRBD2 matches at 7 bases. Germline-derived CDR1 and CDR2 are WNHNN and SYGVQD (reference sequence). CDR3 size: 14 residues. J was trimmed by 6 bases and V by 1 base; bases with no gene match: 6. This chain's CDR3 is CASSEYGGSAEQYF. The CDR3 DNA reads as TGCGCCAGCAGTGAGTACGGGGGGTCCGCCGAGCAGTACTTC.

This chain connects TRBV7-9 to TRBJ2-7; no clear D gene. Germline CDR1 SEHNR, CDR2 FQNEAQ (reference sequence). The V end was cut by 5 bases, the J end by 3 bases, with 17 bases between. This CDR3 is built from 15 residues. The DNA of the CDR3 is TGTGCCAGCAGCCCGTCGTACGGAACCCTCTACGAGCAGTACTTC. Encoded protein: CASSPSYGTLYEQYF.